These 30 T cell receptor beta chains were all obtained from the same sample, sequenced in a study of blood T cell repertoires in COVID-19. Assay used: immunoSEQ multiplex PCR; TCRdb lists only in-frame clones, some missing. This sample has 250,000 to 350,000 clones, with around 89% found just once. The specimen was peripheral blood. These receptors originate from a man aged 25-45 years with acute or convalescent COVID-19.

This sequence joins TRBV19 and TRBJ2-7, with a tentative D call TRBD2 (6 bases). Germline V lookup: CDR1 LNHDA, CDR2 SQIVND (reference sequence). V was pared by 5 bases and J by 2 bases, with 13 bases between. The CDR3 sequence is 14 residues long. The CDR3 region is CASSAEGGPYEQYF. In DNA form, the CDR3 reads TGTGCCAGTAGTGCCGAAGGAGGGCCCTACGAGCAGTACTTC.

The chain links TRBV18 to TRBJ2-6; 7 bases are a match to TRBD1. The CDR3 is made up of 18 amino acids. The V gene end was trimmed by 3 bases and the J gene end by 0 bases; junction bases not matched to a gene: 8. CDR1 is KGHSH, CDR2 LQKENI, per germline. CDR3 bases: TGTGCCAGCTCACCTTTCGGGACAGCTAGCTCTGGGGCCAACGTCCTGACTTTC. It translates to CASSPFGTASSGANVLTF.

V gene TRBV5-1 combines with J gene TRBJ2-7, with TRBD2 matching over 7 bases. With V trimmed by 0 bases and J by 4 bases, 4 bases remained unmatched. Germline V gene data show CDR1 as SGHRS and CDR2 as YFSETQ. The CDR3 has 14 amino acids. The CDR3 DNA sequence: TGCGCCAGCAGCTTGGTGGCGGGGGATTACGAGCAGTACTTC. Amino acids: CASSLVAGDYEQYF.

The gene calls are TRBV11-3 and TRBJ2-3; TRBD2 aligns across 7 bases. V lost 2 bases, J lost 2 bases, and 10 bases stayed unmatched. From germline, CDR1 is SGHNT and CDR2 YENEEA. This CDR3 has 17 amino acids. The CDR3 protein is CASSLLLGRGDTDTQYF. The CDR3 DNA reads TGTGCCAGCAGCTTACTTTTGGGACGGGGGGACACAGATACGCAGTATTTT.

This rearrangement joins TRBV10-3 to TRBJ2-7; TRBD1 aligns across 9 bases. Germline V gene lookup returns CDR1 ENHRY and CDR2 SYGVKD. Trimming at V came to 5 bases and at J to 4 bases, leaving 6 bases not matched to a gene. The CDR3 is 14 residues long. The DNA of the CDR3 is TGTGCCATCAGTTTGGGACAGGGCAGTTACGAGCAGTACTTC. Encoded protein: CAISLGQGSYEQYF.

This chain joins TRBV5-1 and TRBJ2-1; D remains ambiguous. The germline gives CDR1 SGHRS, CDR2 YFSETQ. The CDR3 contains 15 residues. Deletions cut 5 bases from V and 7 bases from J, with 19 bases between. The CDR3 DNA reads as TGCGCCAGCAGGTCTCTTGTGGCTAGGTTGAATGAGCAGTTCTTC. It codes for CASRSLVARLNEQFF.

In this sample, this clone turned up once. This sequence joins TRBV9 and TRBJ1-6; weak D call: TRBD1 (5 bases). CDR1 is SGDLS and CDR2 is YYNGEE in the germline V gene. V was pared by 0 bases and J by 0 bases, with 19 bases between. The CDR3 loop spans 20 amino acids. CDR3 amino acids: CASSVARGWRSSSYNSPLHF. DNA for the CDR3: TGTGCCAGCAGCGTAGCTAGGGGCTGGAGATCGAGCTCCTATAATTCACCCCTCCACTTT.

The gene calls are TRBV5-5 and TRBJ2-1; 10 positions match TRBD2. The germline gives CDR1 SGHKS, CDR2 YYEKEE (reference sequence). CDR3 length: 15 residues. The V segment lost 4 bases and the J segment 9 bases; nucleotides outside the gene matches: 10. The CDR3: CASSQLAGVNSEQFF. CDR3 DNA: TGTGCCAGCAGCCAGCTAGCGGGAGTTAATAGTGAGCAGTTCTTC.

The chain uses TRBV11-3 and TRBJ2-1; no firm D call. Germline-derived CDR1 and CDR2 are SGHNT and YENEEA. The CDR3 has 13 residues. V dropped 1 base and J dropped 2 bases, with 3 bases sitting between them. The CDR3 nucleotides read TGTGCCAGCAGCTTAGCGGCCTACAATGAGCAGTTCTTC. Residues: CASSLAAYNEQFF.

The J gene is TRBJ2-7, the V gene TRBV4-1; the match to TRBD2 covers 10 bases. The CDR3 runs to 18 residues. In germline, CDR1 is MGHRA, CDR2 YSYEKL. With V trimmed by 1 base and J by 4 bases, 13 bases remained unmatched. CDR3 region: CASSQVGSSGGAGYEQYF. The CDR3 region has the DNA TGCGCCAGCAGCCAAGTGGGATCCAGCGGGGGGGCCGGTTACGAGCAGTACTTC.

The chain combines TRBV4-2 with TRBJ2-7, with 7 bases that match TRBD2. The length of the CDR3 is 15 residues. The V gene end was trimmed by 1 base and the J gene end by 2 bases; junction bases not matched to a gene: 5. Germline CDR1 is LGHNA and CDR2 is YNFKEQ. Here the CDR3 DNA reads TGTGCCAGCAGCCAAGTAGGGGACTATGCCTACGAGCAGTACTTC. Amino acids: CASSQVGDYAYEQYF.

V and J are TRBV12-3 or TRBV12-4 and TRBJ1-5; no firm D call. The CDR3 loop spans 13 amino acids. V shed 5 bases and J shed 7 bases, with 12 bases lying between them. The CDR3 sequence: CASSRDWSQPQHF. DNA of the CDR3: TGTGCCAGCAGTCGCGACTGGTCCCAGCCCCAGCATTTT.

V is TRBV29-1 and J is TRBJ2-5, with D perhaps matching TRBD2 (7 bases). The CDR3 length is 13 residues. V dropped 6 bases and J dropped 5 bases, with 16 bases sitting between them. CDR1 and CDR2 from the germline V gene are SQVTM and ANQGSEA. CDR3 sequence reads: CSVPRGGGETQYF. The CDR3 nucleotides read TGCAGCGTCCCCCGGGGAGGGGGGGAGACCCAGTACTTC.

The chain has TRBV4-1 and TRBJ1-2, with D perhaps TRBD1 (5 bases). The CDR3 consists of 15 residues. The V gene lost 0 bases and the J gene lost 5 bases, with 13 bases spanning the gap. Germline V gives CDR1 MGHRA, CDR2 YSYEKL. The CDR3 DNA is TGCGCCAGCAGCCAAGACGCAGGGTTAGTATATGGCTACACCTTC. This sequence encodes CASSQDAGLVYGYTF.

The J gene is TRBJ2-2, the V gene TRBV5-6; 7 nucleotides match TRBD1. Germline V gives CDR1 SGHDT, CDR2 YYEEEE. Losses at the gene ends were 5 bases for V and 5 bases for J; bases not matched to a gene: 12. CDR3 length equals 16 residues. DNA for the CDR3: TGTGCCAGCAGTCCGAAGGGGGCTTTGAGGACCGGGGAGCTGTTTTTT. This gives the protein CASSPKGALRTGELFF. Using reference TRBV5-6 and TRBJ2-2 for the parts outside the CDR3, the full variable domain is DAGVTQSPTHLIKTRGQQVTLRCSPKSGHDTVSWYQQALGQGPQFIFQYYEEEERQRGNFPDRFSGHQFPNYSSELNVNALLLGDSALYLCASSPKGALRTGELFFGEGSRLTVL.

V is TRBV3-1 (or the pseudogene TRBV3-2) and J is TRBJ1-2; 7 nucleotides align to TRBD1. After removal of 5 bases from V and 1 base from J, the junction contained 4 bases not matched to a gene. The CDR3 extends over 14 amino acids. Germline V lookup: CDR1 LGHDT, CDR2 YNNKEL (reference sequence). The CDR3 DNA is TGTGCCAGCAGCTGGCGGGACAGTAACTATGGCTACACCTTC. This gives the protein CASSWRDSNYGYTF.

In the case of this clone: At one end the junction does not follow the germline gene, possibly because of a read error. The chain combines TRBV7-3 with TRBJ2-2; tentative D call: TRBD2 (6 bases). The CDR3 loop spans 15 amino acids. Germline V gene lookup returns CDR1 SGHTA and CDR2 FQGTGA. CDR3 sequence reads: CASSVTSTNTGELFF. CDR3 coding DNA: TGTGCCAGCAGCGTAACTAGCACTAACACCGGGGAGCTGTTTTTT.

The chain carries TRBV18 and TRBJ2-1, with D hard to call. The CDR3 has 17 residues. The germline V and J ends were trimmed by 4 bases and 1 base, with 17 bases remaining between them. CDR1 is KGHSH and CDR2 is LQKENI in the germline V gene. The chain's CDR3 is CASSLYPIYSSYNEQFF. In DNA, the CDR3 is TGTGCCAGCTCACTGTACCCCATATACTCTTCCTACAATGAGCAGTTCTTC.

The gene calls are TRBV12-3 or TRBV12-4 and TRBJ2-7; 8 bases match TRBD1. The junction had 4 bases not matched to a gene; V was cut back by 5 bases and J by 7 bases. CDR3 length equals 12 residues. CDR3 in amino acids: CASSLTGGEQYF. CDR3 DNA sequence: TGTGCCAGCAGTCTTACAGGGGGTGAGCAGTACTTC.

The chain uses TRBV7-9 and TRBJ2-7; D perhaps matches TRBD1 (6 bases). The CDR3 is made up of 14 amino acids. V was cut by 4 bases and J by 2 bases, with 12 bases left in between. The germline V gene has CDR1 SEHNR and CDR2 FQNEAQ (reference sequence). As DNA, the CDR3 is TGTGCCAGCAGCTCGAACAGGGCGCCCTACGAGCAGTACTTC. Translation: CASSSNRAPYEQYF.

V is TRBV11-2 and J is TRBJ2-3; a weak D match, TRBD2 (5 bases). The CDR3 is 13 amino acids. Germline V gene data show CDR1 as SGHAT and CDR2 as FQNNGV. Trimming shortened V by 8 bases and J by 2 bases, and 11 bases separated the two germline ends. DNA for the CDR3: TGTGCCAGCGCGGGCTACAACACAGATACGCAGTATTTT. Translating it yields CASAGYNTDTQYF.

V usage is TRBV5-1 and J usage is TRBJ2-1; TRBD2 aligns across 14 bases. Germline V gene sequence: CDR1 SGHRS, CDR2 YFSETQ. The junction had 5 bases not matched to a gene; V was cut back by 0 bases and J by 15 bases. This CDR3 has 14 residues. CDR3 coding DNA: TGCGCCAGCAGCTTGGGACTAGCGGGGGGGCCGTGGTTCTTC. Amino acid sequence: CASSLGLAGGPWFF.

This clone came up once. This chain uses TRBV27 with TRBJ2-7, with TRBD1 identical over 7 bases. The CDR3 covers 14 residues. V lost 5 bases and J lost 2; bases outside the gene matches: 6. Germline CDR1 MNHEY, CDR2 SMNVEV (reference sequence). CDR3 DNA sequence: TGTGCCAGCAGTCCTACAGGGGCGACCTACGAGCAGTACTTC. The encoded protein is CASSPTGATYEQYF.

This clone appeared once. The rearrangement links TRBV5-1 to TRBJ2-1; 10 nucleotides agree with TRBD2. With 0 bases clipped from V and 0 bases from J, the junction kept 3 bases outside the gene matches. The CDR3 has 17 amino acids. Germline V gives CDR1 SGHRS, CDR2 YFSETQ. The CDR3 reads CASSLGGLAPSYNEQFF. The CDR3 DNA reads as TGCGCCAGCAGCTTGGGGGGACTAGCGCCCTCCTACAATGAGCAGTTCTTC.

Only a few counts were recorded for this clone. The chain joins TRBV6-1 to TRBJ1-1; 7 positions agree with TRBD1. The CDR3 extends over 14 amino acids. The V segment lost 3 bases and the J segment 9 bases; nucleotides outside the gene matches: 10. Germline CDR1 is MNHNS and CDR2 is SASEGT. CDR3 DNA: TGTGCCAGCAGTGACACCGGGACAGTAGGAAAAGCTTTCTTT. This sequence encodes CASSDTGTVGKAFF.

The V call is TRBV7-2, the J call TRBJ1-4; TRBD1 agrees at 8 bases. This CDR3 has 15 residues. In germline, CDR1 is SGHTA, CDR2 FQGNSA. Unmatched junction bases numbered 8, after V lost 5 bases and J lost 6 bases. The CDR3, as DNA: TGTGCCAGCAGCCCCCGTTCAGGGGGCTATGAAAAACTGTTTTTT. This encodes CASSPRSGGYEKLFF.

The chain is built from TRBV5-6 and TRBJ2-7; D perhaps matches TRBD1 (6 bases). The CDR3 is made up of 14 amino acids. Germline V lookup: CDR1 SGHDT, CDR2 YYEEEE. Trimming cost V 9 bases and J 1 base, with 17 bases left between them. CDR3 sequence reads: CATGRQVTSYEQYF. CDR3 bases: TGTGCCACAGGGAGACAGGTCACTTCCTACGAGCAGTACTTC.

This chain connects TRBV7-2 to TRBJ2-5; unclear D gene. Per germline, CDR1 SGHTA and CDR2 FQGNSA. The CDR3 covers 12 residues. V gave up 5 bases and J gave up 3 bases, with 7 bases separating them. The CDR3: CASSPYKETQYF. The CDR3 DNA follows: TGTGCCAGCAGCCCTTACAAAGAGACCCAGTACTTC.

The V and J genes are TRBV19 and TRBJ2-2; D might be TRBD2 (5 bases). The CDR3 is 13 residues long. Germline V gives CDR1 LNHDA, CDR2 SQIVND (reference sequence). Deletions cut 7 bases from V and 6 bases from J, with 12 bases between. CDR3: CASTAGFPGELFF. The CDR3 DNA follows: TGTGCCAGTACGGCGGGCTTTCCCGGGGAGCTGTTTTTT.

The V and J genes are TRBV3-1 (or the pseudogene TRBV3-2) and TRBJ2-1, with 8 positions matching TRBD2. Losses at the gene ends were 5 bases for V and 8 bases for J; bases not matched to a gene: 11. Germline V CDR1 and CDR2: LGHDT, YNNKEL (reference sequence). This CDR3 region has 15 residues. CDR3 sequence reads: CASSNPAGVIDEQFF. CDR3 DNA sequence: TGTGCCAGCAGCAACCCAGCGGGAGTTATCGATGAGCAGTTCTTC.